The 14 T cell receptor beta chains presented below share a single source sample, sequenced in a study of blood T cell repertoires in COVID-19. TCRdb's table, derived via immunoSEQ multiplex PCR, lists solely in-frame clones and lacks some. The data show some 250,000 clones, around nine tenths seen once. The sample was peripheral blood. Receptors originate from a woman between 55 and 75 years old with COVID-19, enrolled during active disease.

The gene calls are TRBV19 and TRBJ2-1; a possible D gene is TRBD1 (6 bases). The CDR3 totals 14 residues. Trimming stripped 0 bases from V and 6 bases from J, with 9 bases between. Germline V gene lookup returns CDR1 LNHDA and CDR2 SQIVND (reference sequence). Written as DNA, the CDR3 is TGTGCCAGTAGTATAGATGGGACAACCAATGAGCAGTTCTTC. Translated: CASSIDGTTNEQFF.

V is TRBV5-1 and J is TRBJ2-1; tentative D call: TRBD2 (6 bases). The CDR3 totals 13 residues. Germline V gene data show CDR1 as SGHRS and CDR2 as YFSETQ. V shed 4 bases and J shed 8 bases, with 13 bases lying between them. The CDR3 here is CASSVSSGYEQFF. CDR3 sequence (DNA): TGCGCCAGCAGCGTTAGTAGCGGCTATGAGCAGTTCTTC.

The chain has TRBV7-9 and TRBJ2-3; 10 nucleotides match TRBD2. V lost 2 bases and J lost 2; bases outside the gene matches: 4. There are 16 residues in the CDR3. Germline V gene sequence: CDR1 SEHNR, CDR2 FQNEAQ (reference sequence). This chain's CDR3 is CASSLRTSGYTDTQYF. The CDR3 nucleotides are TGTGCCAGCAGCTTAAGGACTAGCGGATACACAGATACGCAGTATTTT.

This chain connects TRBV19 to TRBJ1-5; 11 nucleotides align to TRBD1. Trimming at V came to 3 bases and at J to 4 bases, leaving 11 bases not matched to a gene. This CDR3 has 18 amino acids. From germline, CDR1 is LNHDA and CDR2 SQIVND (reference sequence). For the CDR3, the DNA is TGTGCCAGTAGTATCTTCGTCGGAGGACAGGGGGCGAATCAGCCCCAGCATTTT. It yields the protein CASSIFVGGQGANQPQHF. Full variable domain (remainder filled in from reference TRBV19 and TRBJ1-5): DGGITQSPKYLFRKEGQNVTLSCEQNLNHDAMYWYRQDPGQGLRLIYYSQIVNDFQKGDIAEGYSVSREKKESFPLTVTSAQKNPTAFYLCASSIFVGGQGANQPQHFGDGTRLSIL.

The gene calls are TRBV30 and TRBJ1-6; possible D gene TRBD1, 5 bases. Trimming stripped 0 bases from V and 10 bases from J, with 10 bases between. CDR1 is GTSNPN, CDR2 SVGIG, per germline (reference sequence). CDR3 length: 13 residues. The CDR3 loop is CAWSVIGASPLHF. CDR3 in DNA: TGTGCCTGGAGTGTAATTGGGGCCTCACCCCTCCACTTT.

The rearrangement joins TRBV7-6 to TRBJ2-5, with TRBD1 identical over 9 bases. Per the germline V gene, CDR1 is SGHVS and CDR2 is FNYEAQ. This CDR3 region has 15 residues. The junction had 6 bases not matched to a gene; V was cut back by 4 bases and J by 3 bases. This CDR3 reads CASSWGTGNKETQYF. CDR3 nucleotide sequence: TGTGCCAGCAGCTGGGGGACAGGGAATAAAGAGACCCAGTACTTC.

This clone occurred once. J is TRBJ2-2 and V is TRBV5-1; 9 nucleotides agree with TRBD2. The CDR3 covers 16 residues. CDR1 is SGHRS and CDR2 is YFSETQ in the germline V gene. J gave up 5 bases and V 4 bases, and 9 bases lay outside the gene matches. The CDR3 protein is CASSRGGRAATGELFF. The DNA for the CDR3 is TGCGCCAGCAGCCGGGGCGGGAGGGCCGCAACCGGGGAGCTGTTTTTT.

The V gene is TRBV5-1, the J gene TRBJ1-1, with D possibly matching TRBD1 (5 bases). Deletions cut 0 bases from V and 10 bases from J, with 13 bases between. Per germline, CDR1 SGHRS and CDR2 YFSETQ. The CDR3 runs 13 residues. This CDR3 reads CASSLGRDRGAFF. Written as DNA, the CDR3 is TGCGCCAGCAGCTTGGGGCGGGACCGGGGAGCTTTCTTT.

The chain links TRBV9 to TRBJ2-3, with TRBD2 matching over 10 bases. V shed 4 bases and J 6 bases; nucleotides not matched to a gene: 8. The CDR3 covers 15 residues. Germline V CDR1 and CDR2: SGDLS, YYNGEE. The CDR3: CASSLIAGGGDTQYF. The CDR3 DNA sequence: TGTGCCAGCAGCTTAATAGCGGGAGGAGGCGATACGCAGTATTTT.

This chain links TRBV18 with TRBJ2-3; no definite D call. V lost 0 bases and J 1 base, leaving 5 bases between the germline ends. This CDR3 is 14 amino acids long. CDR1 is KGHSH and CDR2 is LQKENI in the germline V gene. The CDR3 sequence is CASSPPVGTDTQYF. DNA for the CDR3: TGTGCCAGCTCACCACCGGTAGGCACAGATACGCAGTATTTT.

V and J are TRBV19 and TRBJ2-2, with D possibly TRBD1 on 5 matching bases. Between the trimmed V and J ends, which lost 8 bases and 6 bases, there was a span of 10 bases. The V gene's germline CDR1 is LNHDA and CDR2 SQIVND (reference sequence). This CDR3 contains 12 residues. DNA of the CDR3: TGTGCCAGTGGACATAGGGCCGGGGAGCTGTTTTTT. Its translation is CASGHRAGELFF.

This chain uses TRBV19 with TRBJ2-2; a weak D match, TRBD1 (5 bases). V lost 7 bases, J lost 0 bases, and 12 bases lay in between. Germline lookup yields CDR1 LNHDA and CDR2 SQIVND (reference sequence). This CDR3 comprises 15 residues. CDR3 DNA: TGTGCCAGTAAGACAGCGAACACGAACACCGGGGAGCTGTTTTTT. This sequence encodes CASKTANTNTGELFF.

V is TRBV28 and J is TRBJ1-1; no definite D call. The CDR3 is 10 amino acids. Germline CDR1 reads MDHEN; CDR2 reads SYDVKM. V was pared by 5 bases and J by 7 bases, with 5 bases between. The CDR3 loop reads CASSEGEAFF. In nucleotides, the CDR3 is TGTGCCAGCAGTGAGGGTGAAGCTTTCTTT.

The V and J genes are TRBV7-2 and TRBJ2-1, with 11 bases identical to TRBD2. The CDR3 is 17 amino acids. CDR1 and CDR2 (germline): SGHTA, FQGNSA. Losses at the gene ends were 5 bases for V and 1 base for J; bases not matched to a gene: 7. CDR3 coding DNA: TGTGCCAGCAGCCTTATAACTAGCGGGAGTTCCTACAATGAGCAGTTCTTC. This sequence encodes CASSLITSGSSYNEQFF.